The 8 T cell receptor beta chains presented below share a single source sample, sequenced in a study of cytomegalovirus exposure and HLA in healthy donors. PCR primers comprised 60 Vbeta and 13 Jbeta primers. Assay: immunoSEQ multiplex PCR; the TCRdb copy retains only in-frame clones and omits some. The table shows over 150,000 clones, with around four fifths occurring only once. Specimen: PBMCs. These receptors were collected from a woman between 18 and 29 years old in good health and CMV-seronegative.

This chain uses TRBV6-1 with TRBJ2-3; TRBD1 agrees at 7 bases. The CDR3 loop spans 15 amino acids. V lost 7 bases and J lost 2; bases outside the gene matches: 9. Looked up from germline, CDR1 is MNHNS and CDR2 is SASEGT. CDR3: CASNKGQQPTDTQYF. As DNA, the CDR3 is TGTGCCAGCAATAAGGGACAGCAACCCACAGATACGCAGTATTTT.

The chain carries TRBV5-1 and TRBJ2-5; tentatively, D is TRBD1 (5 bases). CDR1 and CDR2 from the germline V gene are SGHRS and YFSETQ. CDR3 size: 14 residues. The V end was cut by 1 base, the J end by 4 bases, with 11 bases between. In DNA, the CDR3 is TGCGCCAGCAGCTTGCCGTGGGGCCCAGAGACCCAGTACTTC. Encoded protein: CASSLPWGPETQYF.

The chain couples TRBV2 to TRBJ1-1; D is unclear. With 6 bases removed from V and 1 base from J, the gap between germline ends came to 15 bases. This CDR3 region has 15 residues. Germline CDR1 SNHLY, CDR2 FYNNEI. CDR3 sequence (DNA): TGTGCCAGCAGCAAGTTGAGGGTGGGGAACACTGAAGCTTTCTTT. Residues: CASSKLRVGNTEAFF. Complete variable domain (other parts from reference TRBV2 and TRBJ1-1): EPEVTQTPSHQVTQMGQEVILRCVPISNHLYFYWYRQILGQKVEFLVSFYNNEISEKSEIFDDQFSVERPDGSNFTLKIRSTKLEDSAMYFCASSKLRVGNTEAFFGQGTRLTVV.

CDR3 nucleotides: TGTGCCAGTAAAGTGTATCCGGGGGGTGACACCGGGGAGCTGTTTTTT. It is translated as CASKVYPGGDTGELFF. V usage is TRBV19 and J usage is TRBJ2-2; TRBD2 matches 7 bases. V lost 7 bases to trimming and J lost 3 bases; unmatched junction nucleotides: 11. Looked up from germline, CDR1 is LNHDA and CDR2 is SQIVND (reference sequence). This CDR3 spans 16 amino acids.

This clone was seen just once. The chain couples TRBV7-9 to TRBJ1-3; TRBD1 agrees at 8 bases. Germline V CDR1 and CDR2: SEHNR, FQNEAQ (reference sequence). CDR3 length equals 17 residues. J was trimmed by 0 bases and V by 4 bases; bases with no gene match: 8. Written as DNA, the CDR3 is TGTGCCAGCAGCTCCCCCGGACAGGGACACTCTGGAAACACCATATATTTT. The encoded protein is CASSSPGQGHSGNTIYF.

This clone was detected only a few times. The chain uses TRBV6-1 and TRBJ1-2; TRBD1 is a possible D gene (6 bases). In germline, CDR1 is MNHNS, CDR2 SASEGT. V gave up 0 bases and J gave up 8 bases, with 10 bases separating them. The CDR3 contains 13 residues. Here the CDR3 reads CASSEAGDNGYTF. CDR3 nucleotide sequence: TGTGCCAGCAGTGAAGCGGGGGACAACGGCTACACCTTC.

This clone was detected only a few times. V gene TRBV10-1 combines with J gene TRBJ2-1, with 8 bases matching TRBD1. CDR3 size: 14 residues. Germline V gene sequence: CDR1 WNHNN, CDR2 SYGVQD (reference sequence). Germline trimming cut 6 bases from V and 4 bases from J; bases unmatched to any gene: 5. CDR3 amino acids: CASSAGQVYNEQFF. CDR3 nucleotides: TGCGCCAGCAGCGCGGGACAGGTATACAATGAGCAGTTCTTC.

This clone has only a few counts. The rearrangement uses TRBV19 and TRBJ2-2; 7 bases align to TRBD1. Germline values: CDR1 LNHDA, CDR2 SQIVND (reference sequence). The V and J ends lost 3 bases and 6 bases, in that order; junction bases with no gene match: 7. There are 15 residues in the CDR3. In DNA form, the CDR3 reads TGTGCCAGTAGTATGCTAACAGGGGCTGCCGGGGAGCTGTTTTTT. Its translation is CASSMLTGAAGELFF.